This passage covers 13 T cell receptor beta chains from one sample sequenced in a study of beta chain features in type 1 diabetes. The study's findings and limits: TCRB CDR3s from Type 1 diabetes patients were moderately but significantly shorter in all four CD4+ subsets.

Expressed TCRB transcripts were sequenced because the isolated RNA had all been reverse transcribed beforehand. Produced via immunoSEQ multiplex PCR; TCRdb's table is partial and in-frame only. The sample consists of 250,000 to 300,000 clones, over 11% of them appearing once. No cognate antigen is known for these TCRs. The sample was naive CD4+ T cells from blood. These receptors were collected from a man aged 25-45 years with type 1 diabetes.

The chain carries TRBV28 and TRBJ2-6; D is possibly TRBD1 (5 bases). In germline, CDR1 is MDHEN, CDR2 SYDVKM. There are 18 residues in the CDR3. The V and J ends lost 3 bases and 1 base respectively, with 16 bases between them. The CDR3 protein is CASSLTGRAYSGANVLTF. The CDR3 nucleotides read TGTGCCAGCAGTTTGACCGGCAGGGCCTATTCTGGGGCCAACGTCCTGACTTTC.

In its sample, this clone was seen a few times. CDR3 residues: CASSRVGASEETQYF. CDR3 DNA sequence: TGTGCCAGCTCAAGAGTGGGGGCGAGTGAGGAGACCCAGTACTTC. The V and J genes are TRBV28 and TRBJ2-5, with D possibly TRBD1 on 6 matching bases. CDR3 length equals 15 residues. Germline V CDR1 and CDR2: MDHEN, SYDVKM. Trimming took off 8 bases at V and 5 bases at J, with 21 bases between the two ends.

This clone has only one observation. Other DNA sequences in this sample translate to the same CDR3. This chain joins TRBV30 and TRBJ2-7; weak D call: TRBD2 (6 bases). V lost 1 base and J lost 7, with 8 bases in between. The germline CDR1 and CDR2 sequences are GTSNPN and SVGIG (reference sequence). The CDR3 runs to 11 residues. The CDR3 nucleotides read TGTGCCTGGAGTGGGGGGGTTGAGCAGTACTTC. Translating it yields CAWSGGVEQYF.

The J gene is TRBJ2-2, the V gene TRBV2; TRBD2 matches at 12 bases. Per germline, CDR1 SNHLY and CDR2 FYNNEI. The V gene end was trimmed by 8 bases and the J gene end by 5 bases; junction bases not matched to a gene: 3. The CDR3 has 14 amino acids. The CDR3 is CASGLAGWTGELFF. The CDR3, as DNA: TGTGCCAGCGGACTAGCGGGATGGACCGGGGAGCTGTTTTTT.

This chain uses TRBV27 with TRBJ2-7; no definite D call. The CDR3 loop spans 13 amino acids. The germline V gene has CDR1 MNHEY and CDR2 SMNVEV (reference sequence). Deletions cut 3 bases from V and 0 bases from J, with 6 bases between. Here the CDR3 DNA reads TGTGCCAGCAGTTTTGTCAGCTCCTACGAGCAGTACTTC. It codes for CASSFVSSYEQYF.

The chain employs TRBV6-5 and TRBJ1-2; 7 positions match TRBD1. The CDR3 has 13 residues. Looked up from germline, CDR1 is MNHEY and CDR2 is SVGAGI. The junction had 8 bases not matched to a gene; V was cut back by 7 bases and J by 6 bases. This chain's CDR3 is CASTSTGTNGYTF. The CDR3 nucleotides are TGTGCCAGCACCTCGACAGGGACCAATGGCTACACCTTC.

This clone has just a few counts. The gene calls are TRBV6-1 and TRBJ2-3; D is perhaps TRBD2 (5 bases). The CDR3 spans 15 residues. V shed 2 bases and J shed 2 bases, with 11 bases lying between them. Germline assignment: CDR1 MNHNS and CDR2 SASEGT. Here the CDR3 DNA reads TGTGCCAGCAGTGAACTTAGCGTAGTCACAGATACGCAGTATTTT. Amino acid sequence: CASSELSVVTDTQYF.

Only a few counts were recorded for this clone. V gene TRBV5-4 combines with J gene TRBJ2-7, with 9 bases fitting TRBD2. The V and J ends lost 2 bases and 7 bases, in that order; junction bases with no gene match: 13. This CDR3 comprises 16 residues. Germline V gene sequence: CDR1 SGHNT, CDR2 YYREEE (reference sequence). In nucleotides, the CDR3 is TGTGCCAGCAGCTTCGAACTTCGGGCTAGCGGGGTGGAGCAGTACTTC. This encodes CASSFELRASGVEQYF.

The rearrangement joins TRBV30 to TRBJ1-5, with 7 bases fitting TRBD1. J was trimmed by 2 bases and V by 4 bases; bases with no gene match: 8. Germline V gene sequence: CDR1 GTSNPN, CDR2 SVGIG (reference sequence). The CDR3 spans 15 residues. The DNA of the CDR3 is TGTGCCTGGAATCGGGGGCAGGGGGGCAATCAGCCCCAGCATTTT. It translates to CAWNRGQGGNQPQHF.

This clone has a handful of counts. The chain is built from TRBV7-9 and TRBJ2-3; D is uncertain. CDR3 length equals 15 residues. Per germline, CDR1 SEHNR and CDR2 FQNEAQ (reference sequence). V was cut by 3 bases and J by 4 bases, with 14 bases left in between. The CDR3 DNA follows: TGTGCCAGCAGCTTGTACTCTAGTATCGCAGATACGCAGTATTTT. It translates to CASSLYSSIADTQYF.

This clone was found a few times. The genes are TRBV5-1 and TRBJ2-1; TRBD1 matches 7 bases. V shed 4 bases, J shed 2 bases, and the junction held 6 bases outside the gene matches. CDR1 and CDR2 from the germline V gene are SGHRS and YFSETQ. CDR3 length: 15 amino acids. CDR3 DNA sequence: TGCGCCAGCAGCCCAACAGGGGATCCCTACAATGAGCAGTTCTTC. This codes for CASSPTGDPYNEQFF.

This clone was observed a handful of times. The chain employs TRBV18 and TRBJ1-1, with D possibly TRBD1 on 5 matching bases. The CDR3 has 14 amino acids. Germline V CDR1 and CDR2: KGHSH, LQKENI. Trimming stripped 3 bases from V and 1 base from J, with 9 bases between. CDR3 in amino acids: CASSPRDANTEAFF. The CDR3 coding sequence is TGTGCCAGCTCACCCAGGGATGCGAACACTGAAGCTTTCTTT.

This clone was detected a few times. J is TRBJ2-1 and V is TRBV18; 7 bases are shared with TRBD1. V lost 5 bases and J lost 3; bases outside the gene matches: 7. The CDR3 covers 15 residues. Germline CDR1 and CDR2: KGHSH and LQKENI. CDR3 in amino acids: CASSKGQSVYNEQFF. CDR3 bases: TGTGCCAGCTCAAAGGGACAGTCGGTCTACAATGAGCAGTTCTTC.